One and the same sample provided the 2 T cell receptor beta chains below, sequenced in a study of T cell repertoires in cytomegalovirus infection. TCRdb called the reads again in MiXCR, with one record for every CDR3 protein. The table records about 570,000 distinct CDR3 sequences, 40% of them present only once. The antigens for these receptors are not known. This sample comprised cultured PBMCs, obtained from culture after CMV antigen stimulation. The receptors come from a human donor in good health (CMV status not recorded). Some clones in this sample may be carry-over from other donors' samples.

This clonotype was detected only a few times. The chain carries TRBV5-1 and TRBJ1-1; D may be TRBD1 (5 bases). The CDR3 has 16 amino acids. Between the trimmed V and J ends, which lost 4 bases and 0 bases, there was a span of 16 bases. Looked up from germline, CDR1 is SGHRS and CDR2 is YFSETQ. The CDR3 reads CASSQQYRSMNTEAFF. The CDR3 bases are TGCGCCAGCAGCCAACAATACAGGAGTATGAACACTGAAGCTTTCTTT. Full variable domain (rest looked up from reference TRBV5-1 and TRBJ1-1): KAGVTQTPRYLIKTRGQQVTLSCSPISGHRSVSWYQQTPGQGLQFLFEYFSETQRNKGNFPGRFSGRQFSNSRSEMNVSTLELGDSALYLCASSQQYRSMNTEAFFGQGTRLTVV.

This clonotype turned up a few times. The V gene is TRBV7-2, the J gene TRBJ2-1, with D tentatively TRBD2 (6 bases). The CDR3 covers 14 residues. The V and J ends lost 4 bases and 9 bases respectively, with 16 bases between them. Germline-derived CDR1 and CDR2 are SGHTA and FQGNSA. CDR3 sequence: CASSSGTHGGEQFF. CDR3 DNA sequence: TGTGCCAGCAGCTCCGGGACTCATGGCGGTGAGCAGTTCTTC.